Included here is one T cell receptor beta chain sequence, with context. No antigen is known for it. The source of the sample is a study of cytomegalovirus exposure and HLA in healthy donors. Study conclusions and caveats: In an earlier analysis, about 90% or about 30%: the productive usage of most TCR beta V segments. TCR beta chain V- and J-gene trimming was linked, in a later analysis, to a missense variant in DCLRE1C.

A multiplex PCR was run with 60 Vbeta primers and 13 Jbeta primers. In the authors' workflow: In a later analysis, roughly 86 million unique TCR beta chains included roughly 11 million shared by two or more donors. Generated by immunoSEQ multiplex PCR, the TCRdb table keeps only in-frame clones and is missing some. The V and J calls and clone size were taken over from that table, and D and trimming were inferred from the DNA. The table lists some 130,000 clones, around 80% of them singletons. Source material: PBMCs. The clonotype originates from a woman aged 45-59 years in good health and CMV-seronegative.

CDR3 sequence: CASSLTSPNRPTNYEQYF. CDR3 DNA sequence: TGTGCCAGCTCACTTACCTCCCCCAACAGGCCCACTAATTACGAGCAGTACTTC. The chain couples TRBV18 to TRBJ2-7; perhaps TRBD1 as D (5 bases). CDR1 is KGHSH, CDR2 LQKENI, per germline. V gave up 4 bases and J gave up 4 bases, with 26 bases separating them. CDR3 length: 18 residues.